Listed here are 15 T cell receptor beta chains from one sample, sequenced in a study of breast tumors, draining lymph nodes, adjacent tissues. TCRdb re-called the multiplex PCR reads through MiXCR, storing one row per CDR3 protein. This sample has 130,000 or so distinct CDR3 sequences, with 32% found just once. Samples came from axillary lymph nodes draining the breast cancer. Sequencing was done on a sample of axillary lymph node tissue. These TCRs come from a female donor with breast cancer. Some clones in this sample may be carry-over from other donors' samples.

In its sample, this clonotype was seen many times. The rearrangement joins TRBV2 to TRBJ1-2, with a possible D match to TRBD1 (5 bases). The CDR3 spans 13 residues. V lost 3 bases, J lost 7 bases, and 12 bases lay in between. From germline, CDR1 is SNHLY and CDR2 FYNNEI. CDR3 amino acids: CASSDPQGSGYTF. The CDR3 coding sequence is TGTGCCAGCAGTGACCCCCAGGGCAGTGGCTACACCTTC.

Details on this clonotype: With a much larger clone just one base away, this may be a read error. The chain is built from TRBV28 and TRBJ2-5; 12 bases are a match to TRBD1. CDR1 is MDHEN, CDR2 SYDVKM, per germline. The CDR3 is 16 amino acids. The CDR3 is CASSSWDRGPKETQHF. The CDR3 nucleotides are TGTGCCAGCAGTTCCTGGGACAGGGGGCCGAAAGAGACCCAGCACTTC.

This clonotype was seen ten or more times. The chain uses TRBV4-2 and TRBJ2-7, with a weak D call TRBD2 (7 bases). The CDR3 sequence is 13 residues long. Between the trimmed V and J ends, which lost 3 bases and 7 bases, there was a span of 13 bases. Germline CDR1 and CDR2: LGHNA and YNFKEQ. CDR3 in amino acids: CASSQGGGGEQYV. The CDR3 nucleotides are TGTGCCAGCAGCCAGGGGGGAGGGGGGGAGCAGTACGTC.

This chain connects TRBV3-1 to TRBJ1-1; the D is unclear. V lost 4 bases and J 2 bases, leaving 11 bases between the germline ends. This CDR3 contains 14 residues. CDR1 is LGHDT and CDR2 is YNNKEL in the germline V gene (reference sequence). The CDR3 region is CASSLVVGNTEAFF. CDR3 sequence (DNA): TGTGCCAGCAGCCTTGTCGTCGGAAACACTGAAGCTTTCTTT.

This chain links TRBV6-5 with TRBJ2-3; possibly TRBD2 for D (7 bases). CDR3 length equals 14 residues. The V end lost 2 bases, the J end lost 4 bases, and 10 bases lay between the germline ends. The V gene's germline CDR1 is MNHEY and CDR2 SVGAGI. CDR3 sequence (DNA): TGTGCCAGCAGTTACGGGGGGGCCGCAGATACGCAGTATTTT. Its translation is CASSYGGAADTQYF.

This clonotype has at least ten counts. J is TRBJ1-2 and V is TRBV5-1; 7 bases line up with TRBD1. The CDR3 has 15 residues. Germline trimming cut 0 bases from V and 4 bases from J; bases unmatched to any gene: 6. CDR1 and CDR2 (germline): SGHRS, YFSETQ. CDR3 nucleotide sequence: TGCGCCAGCAGCTTGGGCTCGGGACAGCCCTATGGCTACACCTTC. As protein: CASSLGSGQPYGYTF.

This clonotype was found a few times. This sequence may be a read error, since a much larger clone differs from it by one base. The chain recombines TRBV20-1 with TRBJ1-2; TRBD1 matches at 7 bases. CDR1 is DFQATT and CDR2 is SNEGSKA in the germline V gene (reference sequence). The CDR3 length is 13 residues. This chain's CDR3 is CSAYRGYNYAYTF. For the CDR3, the DNA is TGCAGTGCTTACAGGGGATATAACTATGCCTACACCTTC.

The table lists this clonotype with many counts. The rearrangement links TRBV7-3 to TRBJ2-2; possibly TRBD1 for D (6 bases). CDR1 and CDR2 from the germline V gene are SGHTA and FQGTGA. V lost 5 bases to trimming and J lost 0 bases, with 10 bases between them. The CDR3 consists of 15 residues. The CDR3 nucleotides read TGTGCCAGCAGCACCACAGGGACGAACACCGGGGAGCTGTTTTTT. Translation: CASSTTGTNTGELFF. Combining the CDR3 with reference TRBV7-3 and TRBJ2-2 gives the whole variable domain GAGVSQTPSNKVTEKGKYVELRCDPISGHTALYWYRQSLGQGPEFLIYFQGTGAADDSGLPNDRFFAVRPEGSVSTLKIQRTERGDSAVYLCASSTTGTNTGELFFGEGSRLTVL.

V gene TRBV20-1 combines with J gene TRBJ1-1; unclear D gene. V lost 5 bases and J lost 2, with 6 bases in between. The CDR3 spans 11 residues. From germline, CDR1 is DFQATT and CDR2 SNEGSKA (reference sequence). The CDR3 protein is CSAPGNTEAFF. The CDR3 region has the DNA TGCAGTGCTCCAGGTAACACTGAAGCTTTCTTT.

This clonotype was seen once. The genes are TRBV12-3 or TRBV12-4 and TRBJ1-2; D not certain. The CDR3 is 14 amino acids. Deletions cut 4 bases from V and 2 bases from J, with 11 bases between. The CDR3 DNA sequence: TGTGCCAGCAGTTGGAAGGCGGGGAACTATGGCTACACCTTC. The encoded protein is CASSWKAGNYGYTF.

This chain uses TRBV11-1 with TRBJ2-1; D unresolved. The V and J ends lost 7 bases and 7 bases respectively, with 11 bases between them. CDR1 is SGHAT and CDR2 is FQDESV in the germline V gene (reference sequence). This CDR3 has 12 amino acids. The CDR3 sequence is CASKGRGNEQFF. In DNA, the CDR3 is TGTGCCAGCAAGGGCAGAGGTAATGAGCAGTTCTTC.

This clonotype was picked up many times. The chain is built from TRBV5-1 and TRBJ2-5; D perhaps matches TRBD2 (5 bases). The CDR3 has 15 residues. The V and J ends lost 4 bases and 5 bases respectively, with 18 bases between them. CDR1 is SGHRS and CDR2 is YFSETQ in the germline V gene. The DNA for the CDR3 is TGCGCCAGCAGCAGGGAGAGGACGGCTAGGGAGACCCAGTACTTC. Its translation: CASSRERTARETQYF.

The gene calls are TRBV6-1 and TRBJ1-2; D remains ambiguous. Germline values: CDR1 MNHNS, CDR2 SASEGT. Trimming left V 5 bases short and J 4 bases short, with 8 bases between. The CDR3 length is 12 residues. CDR3 loop: CASSHPGYGYTF. The CDR3 nucleotides are TGTGCCAGCAGTCACCCAGGCTATGGCTACACCTTC.

This clonotype was picked up a small number of times. A single base separates this from a much larger clone, so it may be a read error. The chain couples TRBV9 to TRBJ2-7; 7 bases map to TRBD1. The CDR3 covers 15 residues. Germline assignment: CDR1 SGDLS and CDR2 YYNGEE. CDR3: CASSVAETGIYEPYF. The CDR3 DNA is TGTGCCAGCAGCGTAGCCGAGACAGGGATATACGAGCCGTACTTC.

About this clonotype itself: This may arise from a read error, as a much more abundant clone is one base away. CDR3 in amino acids: CASSHQGQGTTDTQYF. The CDR3 DNA is TGTGCCAGCAGTCATCAAGGACAGGGGACCACAGATACGCAGTATTTT. The J gene is TRBJ2-3, the V gene TRBV6-2 or TRBV6-3; 9 bases line up with TRBD1. J was trimmed by 2 bases and V by 5 bases; bases with no gene match: 8. The length of the CDR3 is 16 residues. Germline-derived CDR1 and CDR2 are MNHEY and SVGEGT.